This record concerns one T cell receptor (beta chain) sequence. A read error may account for a junction end that differs from germline. At the DNA level, this CDR3 is encoded by other sequences in the same sample as well. The data were taken from a study of cytomegalovirus exposure and HLA in healthy donors. Germline V CDR1 and CDR2: SGHNT, YYREEE (reference sequence). The CDR3 totals 16 residues. PCR involved 60 Vbeta and 13 Jbeta primers. The method was immunoSEQ multiplex PCR; TCRdb's version includes in-frame clones alone and lacks a portion of them. The table shows about 110,000 clones, with around four fifths occurring only once.

Sequencing input: PBMCs. The clonotype was recovered from a woman in her thirties or forties in good health and CMV-seronegative. The chain is built from TRBV5-4 and TRBJ2-7; the match to TRBD2 covers 10 bases. The CDR3 reads CASSLGLAGDAYEQYF. The CDR3 nucleotides are TGTGCCAGCAGCTTGGGGCTAGCGGGAGATGCCTACGAGCAATACTTC.